These 25 T cell receptor beta chains were sequenced from one sample in a study of OX40 agonist ivuxolimab in advanced cancers. Data came from immunoSEQ multiplex PCR; TCRdb stores just in-frame clones and leaves some out. In the table there are around 76,000 clones, around 87% of which are singletons. The sample in question was CD4+ or CD8+ T cells sorted from blood, obtained in a trial of the OX40 agonist ivuxolimab. The source is an adult with an advanced solid tumor such as melanoma, head and neck, liver or kidney cancer.

The rearrangement joins TRBV29-1 to TRBJ1-2, with 9 bases aligning to TRBD1. V gave up 1 base and J gave up 4 bases; unmatched junction bases: 1. The CDR3 extends over 13 amino acids. Germline V CDR1 and CDR2: SQVTM, ANQGSEA. The CDR3 here is CSVEGTGAYGYTF. The CDR3 nucleotides read TGCAGCGTTGAAGGGACAGGGGCCTATGGCTACACCTTC.

This clone occurred once. This chain links TRBV5-1 with TRBJ2-5; no clear D. The CDR3 runs to 13 residues. The V gene lost 4 bases and the J gene lost 4 bases, with 11 bases spanning the gap. Germline values: CDR1 SGHRS, CDR2 YFSETQ. The CDR3: CASSLSMVETQYF. The CDR3, as DNA: TGCGCCAGCAGCCTGAGCATGGTAGAGACCCAGTACTTC.

The rearrangement uses TRBV5-1 and TRBJ1-1, with 10 bases matching TRBD1. Per the germline V gene, CDR1 is SGHRS and CDR2 is YFSETQ. The CDR3 has 15 amino acids. V was clipped by 4 bases and J by 5 bases; unmatched bases: 8. The CDR3 protein is CASSTGQGSGTEAFF. The CDR3 region has the DNA TGCGCCAGCAGCACGGGACAGGGGTCGGGGACTGAAGCTTTCTTT.

This CDR3 is CASSLRALTNEKLFF. In nucleotides, the CDR3 is TGTGCCAGCAGCCTAAGGGCCCTAACTAATGAAAAACTGTTTTTT. The chain employs TRBV7-8 and TRBJ1-4, with D unresolved. V lost 5 bases, J lost 1 base, and 11 bases lay in between. The CDR3 totals 15 residues. Per germline, CDR1 SGHVS and CDR2 FQNEAQ.

In this sample, this clone turned up once. The J gene is TRBJ2-7, the V gene TRBV11-2; D gene ambiguous. This CDR3 contains 15 residues. V lost 0 bases and J 0 bases, leaving 9 bases between the germline ends. Looked up from germline, CDR1 is SGHAT and CDR2 is FQNNGV. The chain's CDR3 is CASSLDRVLSYEQYF. CDR3 sequence (DNA): TGTGCCAGCAGCTTAGACCGGGTTCTCTCCTACGAGCAGTACTTC.

The chain has TRBV9 and TRBJ1-1; no clear D. This CDR3 comprises 15 residues. V dropped 1 base and J dropped 0 bases, with 10 bases sitting between them. From germline, CDR1 is SGDLS and CDR2 YYNGEE. The DNA of the CDR3 is TGTGCCAGCAGCGTAAGACAAGACATGAACACTGAAGCTTTCTTT. Protein sequence: CASSVRQDMNTEAFF.

The DNA of the CDR3 is TGTGCCAGCAGTCGGGACGATACAGGGGGCTCTGGCTACACCTTC. Protein product: CASSRDDTGGSGYTF. V usage is TRBV6-1 and J usage is TRBJ1-2; 9 positions agree with TRBD1. The ends lost 5 bases at V and 7 bases at J; junction bases unmatched: 11. Germline V CDR1 and CDR2: MNHNS, SASEGT. The CDR3 has 15 residues.

As concerns this clone: The identical CDR3 is also encoded by other nucleotide sequences in the sample. The chain carries TRBV18 and TRBJ2-5; D not resolved. V was pared by 2 bases and J by 5 bases, with 9 bases between. The CDR3 contains 13 residues. Looked up from germline, CDR1 is KGHSH and CDR2 is LQKENI. For the CDR3, the DNA is TGTGCCAGCTCACCAGGGTTAGGGGAGACCCAGTACTTC. Protein: CASSPGLGETQYF. Variable domain in full (rest from reference TRBV18 and TRBJ2-5): NAGVMQNPRHLVRRRGQEARLRCSPMKGHSHVYWYRQLPEEGLKFMVYLQKENIIDESGMPKERFSAEFPKEGPSILRIQQVVRGDSAAYFCASSPGLGETQYFGPGTRLLVL.

The chain carries TRBV19 and TRBJ2-3, with 8 positions matching TRBD2. This CDR3 is built from 21 residues. Germline CDR1 and CDR2: LNHDA and SQIVND (reference sequence). Trimming at V came to 6 bases and at J to 6 bases, leaving 29 bases not matched to a gene. The CDR3 loop is CASSKSTGTRMSGQVWDTQYF. The CDR3 DNA sequence: TGTGCCAGTAGCAAATCGACCGGGACTAGAATGTCTGGTCAGGTTTGGGATACGCAGTATTTT.

V usage is TRBV6-5 and J usage is TRBJ1-1, with 8 bases that match TRBD1. CDR1 MNHEY and CDR2 SVGAGI come from the germline V gene. This CDR3 has 12 amino acids. V gave up 4 bases and J gave up 12 bases; unmatched junction bases: 7. The CDR3 reads CASSSQTGATFF. The CDR3 DNA is TGTGCCAGCAGTTCCCAGACAGGGGCAACTTTCTTT.

The rearrangement joins TRBV19 to TRBJ2-7; the match to TRBD2 covers 7 bases. Germline CDR1 is LNHDA and CDR2 is SQIVND (reference sequence). The CDR3 totals 15 residues. After removal of 3 bases from V and 3 bases from J, the junction contained 8 bases not matched to a gene. The CDR3 is CASSIGSSGSYEQYF. The CDR3 coding sequence is TGTGCCAGTAGTATCGGGTCTAGCGGAAGCTACGAGCAGTACTTC. Using reference TRBV19 and TRBJ2-7 for the parts outside the CDR3, the full variable domain is DGGITQSPKYLFRKEGQNVTLSCEQNLNHDAMYWYRQDPGQGLRLIYYSQIVNDFQKGDIAEGYSVSREKKESFPLTVTSAQKNPTAFYLCASSIGSSGSYEQYFGPGTRLTVT.

The chain combines TRBV28 with TRBJ2-7; possibly TRBD1 for D (6 bases). This CDR3 has 17 residues. CDR1 MDHEN and CDR2 SYDVKM come from the germline V gene. V was shortened by 1 base and J by 0 bases, with 16 bases between the two germline ends. The CDR3 coding sequence is TGTGCCAGCAGTTTATTCCCTAGGGGGTTTAACTCCTACGAGCAGTACTTC. Translating gives CASSLFPRGFNSYEQYF.

This clone was recorded a few times. The chain joins TRBV18 to TRBJ2-5; tentatively, D is TRBD1 or TRBD2 (5 bases each). Deletions cut 5 bases from V and 1 base from J, with 14 bases between. This CDR3 contains 15 residues. Germline CDR1 and CDR2: KGHSH and LQKENI. CDR3 region: CASSEDRGPQETQYF. The CDR3 bases are TGTGCCAGCTCAGAAGACAGAGGGCCCCAAGAGACCCAGTACTTC.

This chain connects TRBV18 to TRBJ2-1, with TRBD2 as a possible D gene (5 bases). Germline assignment: CDR1 KGHSH and CDR2 LQKENI. Between the trimmed V and J ends, which lost 3 bases and 5 bases, there was a span of 11 bases. This CDR3 contains 14 residues. The CDR3 spells CASSPQLGNNEQFF. The CDR3, as DNA: TGTGCCAGCTCACCCCAACTCGGGAACAATGAGCAGTTCTTC.

The J gene is TRBJ1-4, the V gene TRBV19; 10 bases are shared with TRBD1. V trimming: 5 bases; J trimming: 8 bases; junction bases outside the gene matches: 8. The CDR3 has 15 residues. CDR1 and CDR2 from the germline V gene are LNHDA and SQIVND (reference sequence). CDR3 region: CASSLPGQGREKLFF. The CDR3 DNA reads as TGTGCCAGTAGTTTACCGGGACAGGGGAGAGAAAAACTGTTTTTT.

The sample holds one count of this clone. The V and J genes are TRBV7-6 and TRBJ2-7, with 13 bases that match TRBD2. The CDR3 is made up of 15 amino acids. Trimming took 5 bases from V and 2 from J; bases not matched to a gene: 3. Germline CDR1 and CDR2: SGHVS and FNYEAQ. CDR3 residues: CASSDGTSGAYEQYF. CDR3 in DNA: TGTGCCAGCAGCGATGGGACTAGCGGGGCCTACGAGCAGTACTTC.

This clone was detected once. The rearrangement uses TRBV6-1 and TRBJ1-1; TRBD1 aligns across 9 bases. The CDR3 length is 14 residues. CDR1 is MNHNS, CDR2 SASEGT, per germline. The J segment lost 3 bases and the V segment lost 6 bases, leaving 5 bases of the junction unmatched. CDR3 coding DNA: TGTGCCAGCAGAGCTACAGGGGGCTACACTGAAGCTTTCTTT. The encoded protein is CASRATGGYTEAFF.

The CDR3 here is CASSRKDNSPLHF. In DNA, the CDR3 is TGTGCCAGCAGTAGAAAGGATAATTCACCCCTCCACTTT. This rearrangement joins TRBV6-6 to TRBJ1-6; D is unresolved. CDR1 is MNHNY and CDR2 is SVGAGI in the germline V gene (reference sequence). V dropped 5 bases and J dropped 5 bases, with 7 bases sitting between them. There are 13 residues in the CDR3.

V and J are TRBV30 and TRBJ2-5, with D perhaps matching TRBD2 (5 bases). Germline V gene lookup returns CDR1 GTSNPN and CDR2 SVGIG (reference sequence). The V and J ends lost 2 bases and 13 bases respectively, with 14 bases between them. The CDR3 spans 11 residues. The DNA for the CDR3 is TGTGCCTGGAGTTCCCCCGGGATAGGGTACTTC. As protein: CAWSSPGIGYF.

Only one count was recorded for this clone. An end of the junction differs from the germline gene, which may be a read error. The rearrangement uses TRBV28 and TRBJ2-5, with D possibly being TRBD1 (6 bases). This CDR3 comprises 11 residues. Germline V lookup: CDR1 MDHEN, CDR2 SYDVKM. CDR3 bases: TGTGCCAGCAGTGCTAACAGGGCCCCAAACTTC. It encodes CASSANRAPNF.

The V call is TRBV18, the J call TRBJ2-7, with 7 bases matching TRBD1. V lost 1 base to trimming and J lost 4 bases; unmatched junction nucleotides: 16. CDR3 size: 18 residues. Germline V lookup: CDR1 KGHSH, CDR2 LQKENI. The CDR3 spells CASSPHRKTGFVAYEQYF. CDR3 sequence (DNA): TGTGCCAGCTCACCACATAGGAAGACAGGGTTTGTCGCATACGAGCAGTACTTC.

J is TRBJ2-1 and V is TRBV7-2; D may be TRBD2 (5 bases). Between the trimmed V and J ends, which lost 4 bases and 1 base, there was a span of 14 bases. CDR1 SGHTA and CDR2 FQGNSA come from the germline V gene. The CDR3 totals 16 residues. The CDR3 coding sequence is TGTGCCAGCAGCTCCCAGGCCGGGGAATCCTACAATGAGCAGTTCTTC. The encoded protein is CASSSQAGESYNEQFF.

The chain has TRBV5-6 and TRBJ2-2, with a possible D match to TRBD1 (5 bases). The CDR3 length is 17 residues. Trimming took off 4 bases at V and 6 bases at J, with 22 bases between the two ends. Per the germline V gene, CDR1 is SGHDT and CDR2 is YYEEEE. CDR3 in amino acids: CASSPIGRALEAGELFF. In DNA, the CDR3 is TGTGCCAGCAGCCCCATAGGCAGGGCCCTTGAGGCCGGGGAGCTGTTTTTT.

The chain joins TRBV6-1 to TRBJ2-5; D is perhaps TRBD2 (5 bases). In germline, CDR1 is MNHNS, CDR2 SASEGT. This CDR3 region has 15 residues. V was cut by 3 bases and J by 2 bases, with 13 bases left in between. CDR3 protein: CASSDPGLSQETQYF. The CDR3 DNA reads TGTGCCAGCAGTGACCCTGGACTCTCACAAGAGACCCAGTACTTC.

This chain uses TRBV7-2 with TRBJ1-1; tentatively, D is TRBD1 (6 bases). The CDR3 is 15 residues long. The germline CDR1 and CDR2 sequences are SGHTA and FQGNSA. Trimming removed 3 bases from V and 1 base from J, with 12 bases in between. The CDR3 sequence is CASSLPTGRNTEAFF. The CDR3 nucleotides read TGTGCCAGCAGCTTGCCGACAGGTAGGAACACTGAAGCTTTCTTT.